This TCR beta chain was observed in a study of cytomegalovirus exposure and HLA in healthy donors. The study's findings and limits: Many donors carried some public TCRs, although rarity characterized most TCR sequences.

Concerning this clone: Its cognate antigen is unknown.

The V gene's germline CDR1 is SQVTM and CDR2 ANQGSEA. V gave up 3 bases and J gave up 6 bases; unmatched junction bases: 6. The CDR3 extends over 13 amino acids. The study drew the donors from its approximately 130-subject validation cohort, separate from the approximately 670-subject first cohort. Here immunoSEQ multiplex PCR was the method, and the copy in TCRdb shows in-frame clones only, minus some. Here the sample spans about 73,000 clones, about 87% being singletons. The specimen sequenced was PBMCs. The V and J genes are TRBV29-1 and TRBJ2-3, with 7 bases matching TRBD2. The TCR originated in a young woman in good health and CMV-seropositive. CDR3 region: CSVDTREKDTQYF. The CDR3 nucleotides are TGCAGCGTTGACACGCGGGAGAAGGATACGCAGTATTTT.